The 20 T cell receptor beta chains listed next were all sequenced from one sample in a study of CD8 T cells in Susac syndrome. Reverse transcription of roughly 0.5 to 1 ug RNA was performed with random hexamers. TCRdb re-called the immunoSEQ multiplex PCR reads with MiXCR, one entry per CDR3 protein. The sample contains hundreds of thousands of distinct CDR3 sequences, 80% to 95% of which appear only once. The sequencing sample was made of CD8+ T cells from PBMCs. These receptors were obtained from a human donor with multiple sclerosis.

The chain employs TRBV12-3 or TRBV12-4 and TRBJ2-7; D unresolved. CDR3 length: 15 residues. The V gene lost 1 base and the J gene lost 5 bases, with 15 bases spanning the gap. In DNA, the CDR3 is TGTGCCAGCAGTTTAGGGGTCTTTCAAGTCGACGAGCAGTACTTC. Translation: CASSLGVFQVDEQYF.

A single count supports this clonotype. This chain joins TRBV18 and TRBJ2-1, with D unresolved. In germline, CDR1 is KGHSH, CDR2 LQKENI. The CDR3 covers 11 residues. Trimming removed 4 bases at V and 7 bases at J, with 5 bases between. The chain's CDR3 is CASSRDNEQFF. The CDR3 DNA follows: TGTGCCAGCTCACGAGATAATGAGCAGTTCTTC.

The chain couples TRBV4-1 to TRBJ2-7, with 8 bases lining up with TRBD2. The CDR3 consists of 16 residues. Germline V gene sequence: CDR1 MGHRA, CDR2 YSYEKL. V lost 1 base to trimming and J lost 4 bases; unmatched junction nucleotides: 9. The CDR3 sequence: CASSQVITGGPYEQYF. CDR3 bases: TGCGCCAGCAGCCAAGTAATCACGGGAGGGCCGTACGAGCAGTACTTC.

The V and J genes are TRBV19 and TRBJ1-4, with D possibly being TRBD1 (5 bases). Per germline, CDR1 LNHDA and CDR2 SQIVND (reference sequence). V was clipped by 5 bases and J by 8 bases, with 15 bases between them. This CDR3 is built from 14 residues. The CDR3: CASSGLFEGEKLFF. The CDR3, as DNA: TGTGCCAGTAGTGGACTCTTTGAGGGGGAAAAACTGTTTTTT.

This rearrangement joins TRBV5-1 to TRBJ1-1, with D unclear. Trimming left V 7 bases short and J 1 base short, with 8 bases between. The CDR3 covers 12 residues. Germline V gene sequence: CDR1 SGHRS, CDR2 YFSETQ. In nucleotides, the CDR3 is TGCGCCAGCCGTCAAGCGAACACTGAAGCTTTCTTT. Protein sequence: CASRQANTEAFF.

The V gene is TRBV11-3, the J gene TRBJ2-7, with a weak D call TRBD2 (6 bases). This CDR3 is 12 amino acids long. V was clipped by 3 bases and J by 7 bases, with 10 bases between them. From germline, CDR1 is SGHNT and CDR2 YENEEA. The CDR3 DNA sequence: TGTGCCAGCAGCTTGGGGGAGGAAGAGCAGTACTTC. Residues: CASSLGEEEQYF.

The rearrangement joins TRBV9 to TRBJ2-7; the D is unclear. CDR1 SGDLS and CDR2 YYNGEE come from the germline V gene. The CDR3 extends over 13 amino acids. The V end was cut by 4 bases, the J end by 6 bases, with 14 bases between. In nucleotides, the CDR3 is TGTGCCAGCAGCCCACCCGGGCAACTCGAGCAGTACTTC. Its protein product is CASSPPGQLEQYF.

The chain is built from TRBV23-1 and TRBJ1-1; perhaps TRBD1 as D (6 bases). TRBV23-1 is an ORF; its function is uncertain. V lost 0 bases to trimming and J lost 10 bases, with 9 bases between them. The CDR3 loop spans 12 amino acids. The CDR3 reads CASSQSGTPAFF. CDR3 sequence (DNA): TGCGCCAGCAGTCAATCGGGGACACCAGCTTTCTTT.

V gene TRBV7-9 combines with J gene TRBJ1-1, with D hard to call. Trimming removed 3 bases from V and 6 bases from J, with 5 bases in between. The germline CDR1 and CDR2 sequences are SEHNR and FQNEAQ (reference sequence). The CDR3 extends over 11 amino acids. The CDR3: CASSLVPEAFF. The CDR3 region has the DNA TGTGCCAGCAGCTTGGTCCCTGAAGCTTTCTTT. Drawing the rest from reference TRBV7-9 and TRBJ1-1, the complete variable domain is DTGVSQNPRHKITKRGQNVTFRCDPISEHNRLYWYRQTLGQGPEFLTYFQNEAQLEKSRLLSDRFSAERPKGSFSTLEIQRTEQGDSAMYLCASSLVPEAFFGQGTRLTVV.

J is TRBJ2-7 and V is TRBV30; unclear D gene. Per the germline V gene, CDR1 is GTSNPN and CDR2 is SVGIG (reference sequence). This CDR3 has 13 residues. V shed 2 bases and J shed 4 bases, with 12 bases lying between them. The CDR3 region has the DNA TGTGCCTGGAGTCTGGCTGCCGGTTACGAGCAGTACTTC. Protein product: CAWSLAAGYEQYF. Full variable domain (outside the CDR3, taken from reference TRBV30 and TRBJ2-7): SQTIHQWPATLVQPVGSPLSLECTVEGTSNPNLYWYRQAAGRGLQLLFYSVGIGQISSEVPQNLSASRPQDRQFILSSKKLLLSDSGFYLCAWSLAAGYEQYFGPGTRLTVT.

This clonotype appeared a single time. The chain is built from TRBV3-1 and TRBJ2-5; weak D call: TRBD2 (6 bases). The germline V gene has CDR1 LGHDT and CDR2 YNNKEL (reference sequence). The V gene lost 4 bases and the J gene lost 4 bases, with 16 bases spanning the gap. The CDR3 spans 15 residues. As DNA, the CDR3 is TGTGCCAGCAGCCCGCGGACTAATTGGAGAGAGACCCAGTACTTC. Its protein is CASSPRTNWRETQYF.

V gene TRBV4-3 combines with J gene TRBJ2-7; possible D gene TRBD2, 5 bases. The ends were cut back, 3 bases at V and 2 bases at J, with 14 bases in the middle. Germline V gene data show CDR1 as LGHNA and CDR2 as YSLEER. The CDR3 covers 15 residues. The CDR3 protein is CASSQDAPGAYEQYF. Written as DNA, the CDR3 is TGCGCCAGCAGCCAGGACGCCCCCGGGGCCTACGAGCAGTACTTC.

This rearrangement joins TRBV7-9 to TRBJ2-2, with TRBD1 identical over 8 bases. The V gene end was trimmed by 3 bases and the J gene end by 4 bases; junction bases not matched to a gene: 4. CDR3 length: 15 amino acids. Looked up from germline, CDR1 is SEHNR and CDR2 is FQNEAQ (reference sequence). CDR3: CASSFLTGVTGELFF. In nucleotides, the CDR3 is TGTGCCAGCAGCTTCTTGACAGGGGTCACCGGGGAGCTGTTTTTT. Full variable domain (outside the CDR3, taken from reference TRBV7-9 and TRBJ2-2): DTGVSQNPRHKITKRGQNVTFRCDPISEHNRLYWYRQTLGQGPEFLTYFQNEAQLEKSRLLSDRFSAERPKGSFSTLEIQRTEQGDSAMYLCASSFLTGVTGELFFGEGSRLTVL.

CDR3 in amino acids: CAWSLYGNYEQYF. The CDR3 region has the DNA TGTGCCTGGAGCTTGTACGGAAACTACGAGCAGTACTTC. This rearrangement joins TRBV30 to TRBJ2-7; no clear D gene. The germline gives CDR1 GTSNPN, CDR2 SVGIG (reference sequence). The length of the CDR3 is 13 residues. The V end was cut by 3 bases, the J end by 3 bases, with 12 bases between.

The chain has TRBV12-3 or TRBV12-4 and TRBJ2-7; the D gene is possibly TRBD1 (7 bases). CDR3 length equals 14 residues. V dropped 6 bases and J dropped 5 bases, with 17 bases sitting between them. The CDR3: CASSPSQGGHEQYF. DNA for the CDR3: TGTGCCAGCAGCCCCTCGCAGGGGGGTCACGAGCAGTACTTC.

This chain joins TRBV2 and TRBJ2-1; D not certain. The CDR3 has 15 amino acids. Germline V CDR1 and CDR2: SNHLY, FYNNEI. Trimming stripped 6 bases from V and 0 bases from J, with 12 bases between. CDR3 bases: TGTGCCAGCAGCGGCATTGACAACTCCTACAATGAGCAGTTCTTC. It specifies CASSGIDNSYNEQFF.

The chain combines TRBV29-1 with TRBJ2-1, with TRBD1 identical over 9 bases. The CDR3 contains 15 residues. Germline V CDR1 and CDR2: SQVTM, ANQGSEA. V lost 6 bases, J lost 9 bases, and 15 bases stayed unmatched. The CDR3 DNA follows: TGCAGCGTGGGGGATACGGGACAGGGTTTCGTTGAGCAGTTCTTC. Amino acids: CSVGDTGQGFVEQFF.

The count of this clonotype is one. The chain combines TRBV9 with TRBJ1-2, with D perhaps matching TRBD1 (5 bases). V lost 0 bases to trimming and J lost 0 bases, with 9 bases between them. Germline CDR1 is SGDLS and CDR2 is YYNGEE. CDR3 length equals 15 residues. CDR3 in amino acids: CASSVEGSTNYGYTF. As DNA, the CDR3 is TGTGCCAGCAGCGTAGAGGGGAGCACTAACTATGGCTACACCTTC.

This chain links TRBV12-3 or TRBV12-4 with TRBJ2-1, with 14 bases fitting TRBD2. The junction had 4 bases not matched to a gene; V was cut back by 4 bases and J by 8 bases. The CDR3 totals 15 residues. This chain's CDR3 is CASSSGTSGSDEQFF. The CDR3 DNA reads as TGTGCCAGCAGTTCCGGGACTAGCGGGAGTGATGAGCAGTTCTTC.

The genes are TRBV7-9 and TRBJ2-4; D tentatively reads TRBD1 or TRBD2 (5 bases each). Trimming took 5 bases from V and 0 from J, leaving 14 bases between them. The CDR3 contains 16 residues. Looked up from germline, CDR1 is SEHNR and CDR2 is FQNEAQ (reference sequence). CDR3 sequence reads: CASSPRDPIAKNIQYF. Written as DNA, the CDR3 is TGTGCCAGCAGCCCCCGGGACCCCATAGCCAAAAACATTCAGTACTTC.